This T cell receptor (beta chain) was captured in a study of cytomegalovirus exposure and HLA in healthy donors. Notes on the study in general: The authors later linked a missense DCLRE1C variant to TCR beta V- and J-gene trimming.

On this clone itself: Antigen specificity is unknown.

Primers included in the PCR were 60 Vbeta and 13 Jbeta primers. Generated by immunoSEQ multiplex PCR, the TCRdb table keeps only in-frame clones and is missing some. The sample has about 300,000 clones, roughly 88% seen once. The CDR3 runs to 13 residues. Germline CDR1 reads SGHNT; CDR2 reads YENEEA. V was clipped by 3 bases and J by 6 bases; unmatched bases: 0. The chain links TRBV11-3 to TRBJ2-1; the match to TRBD2 covers 9 bases. The sequence derives from a middle-aged man in good health and CMV-seropositive. Source material: PBMCs. The CDR3 coding sequence is TGTGCCAGCAGCTTTAGCGGGAGCAATGAGCAGTTCTTC. Its protein product is CASSFSGSNEQFF. Filled out from reference TRBV11-3 and TRBJ2-1, the complete variable domain reads EAGVVQSPRYKIIEKKQPVAFWCNPISGHNTLYWYLQNLGQGPELLIRYENEEAVDDSQLPKDRFSAERLKGVDSTLKIQPAELGDSAVYLCASSFSGSNEQFFGPGTRLTVL.